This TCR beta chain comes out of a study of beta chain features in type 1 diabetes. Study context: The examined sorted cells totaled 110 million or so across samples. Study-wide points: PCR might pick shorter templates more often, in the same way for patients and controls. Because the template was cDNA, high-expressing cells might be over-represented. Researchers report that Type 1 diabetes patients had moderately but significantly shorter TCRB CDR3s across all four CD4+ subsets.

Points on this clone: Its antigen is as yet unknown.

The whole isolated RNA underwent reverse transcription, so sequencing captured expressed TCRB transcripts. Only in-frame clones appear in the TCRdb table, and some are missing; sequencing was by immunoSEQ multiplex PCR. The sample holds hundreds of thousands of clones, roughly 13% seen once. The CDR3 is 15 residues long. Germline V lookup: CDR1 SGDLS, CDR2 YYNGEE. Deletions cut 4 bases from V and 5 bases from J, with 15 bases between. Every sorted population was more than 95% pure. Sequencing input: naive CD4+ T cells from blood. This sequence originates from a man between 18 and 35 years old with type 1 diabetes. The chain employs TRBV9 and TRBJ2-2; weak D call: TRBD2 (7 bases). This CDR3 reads CASSPEQGGTGELFF. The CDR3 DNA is TGTGCCAGCAGCCCAGAACAGGGAGGGACCGGGGAGCTGTTTTTT.